This passage covers 30 T cell receptor beta chains from one sample sequenced in a study of tumor and adjacent non-tumor tissue in lung cancer (dated by TCRdb to the late 2010s). The library was made by multiplex PCR. The run used an Illumina HiSeq 2500. TCRbeta libraries were constructed through three rounds of nested PCR with primers (Table S4) according to protocols adapted from ARM-PCR. TCRdb reworked the public reads: Q25 trimming with fastp, MiXCR clone assembly, productive beta chains retained. Identical CDR3 proteins give one entry, which carries the most common genes and DNA. The sample table lists 80,000 to 100,000 distinct CDR3 sequences, 75% to 85% of them with a count of one. Together, the top ten hold about 29% of the sample. RNA was isolated from bulk, unsorted tissue, and RNA quality was assessed with a NanoDrop ND-1000 and an Agilent 2100. The normal lung samples consisted of distant non-tumor tissue collected more than 3 cm from the tumor edge.

The sample was distant non-tumor lung tissue. These receptors were obtained from a man aged 55 to 70 with small cell lung cancer.

This chain joins TRBV20-1 and TRBJ1-2; weak D call: TRBD1 (5 bases). The CDR3 contains 13 residues. Trimming left V 5 bases short and J 8 bases short, with 18 bases between. Germline CDR1 reads DFQATT; CDR2 reads SNEGSKA (reference sequence). The CDR3 DNA reads TGCAGTGCTGGATACTCAGGGAATGTGGGCTACACCTTC. Its translation is CSAGYSGNVGYTF.

In this sample, this clonotype turned up many times. The chain has TRBV12-3 or TRBV12-4 and TRBJ2-7, with TRBD2 identical over 11 bases. J gave up 1 base and V 6 bases, and 11 bases lay outside the gene matches. CDR3 length equals 17 residues. CDR3 DNA sequence: TGTGCCAGCAGCCGCACTAGCGGGAGTCGGGATTCCTACGAGCAGTACTTC. Protein product: CASSRTSGSRDSYEQYF.

This clonotype was seen only once. V gene TRBV12-3 or TRBV12-4 combines with J gene TRBJ1-1; D is uncertain. This CDR3 comprises 13 residues. V lost 5 bases and J lost 4, with 11 bases in between. CDR3 in amino acids: CASSLWQSTEAFF. CDR3 nucleotides: TGTGCCAGCAGTCTCTGGCAGAGCACTGAAGCTTTCTTT.

With respect to this clonotype: The junction differs from germline at one of its ends, possibly a read error. V usage is TRBV13 and J usage is TRBJ1-6; no clear D gene. The germline V gene encodes CDR1 PRHDT and CDR2 FYEKMQ (reference sequence). The CDR3 spans 17 residues. The DNA for the CDR3 is TGTGCCAGCAGCCAAAGCGACCGAAGCTCCTATAATTCACCTCTCCACTTT. Translated: CASSQSDRSSYNSPLHF. Looking up the rest from reference TRBV13 and TRBJ1-6 gives the full variable domain: AAGVIQSPRHLIKEKRETATLKCYPIPRHDTVYWYQQGPGQDPQFLISFYEKMQSDKGSIPDRFSAQQFSDYHSELNMSSLELGDSALYFCASSQSDRSSYNSPLHFGNGTRLTVT.

This clonotype was observed a handful of times. V and J are TRBV20-1 and TRBJ2-5; 10 nucleotides match TRBD2. Losses at the gene ends were 3 bases for V and 1 base for J; bases not matched to a gene: 8. CDR3 length: 16 amino acids. CDR1 DFQATT and CDR2 SNEGSKA come from the germline V gene (reference sequence). The CDR3, as DNA: TGCAGTGCTAGTGGGGGCAGCGGGAGGGCCCAAGAGACCCAGTACTTC. Translating gives CSASGGSGRAQETQYF.

The table lists this clonotype with a few counts. This may be a read error, as it is one base from a much larger clone. The chain joins TRBV7-3 to TRBJ2-2, with D perhaps TRBD1 or TRBD2 (5 bases each). Germline values: CDR1 SGHTA, CDR2 FQGTGA. The CDR3 totals 15 residues. V dropped 5 bases and J dropped 2 bases, with 12 bases sitting between them. The CDR3 spells CASSRDGDNTGELFF. The CDR3, as DNA: TGTGCCAGCAGCCGCGACGGGGACAACACCGGGGAGCTGTTTTTT.

On this clonotype: The germline gene is not matched at one end of the junction; a read error may be the cause. V gene TRBV5-6 combines with J gene TRBJ1-1; a possible D gene is TRBD1 (5 bases). CDR1 is SGHDT, CDR2 YYEEEE, per germline. The CDR3 contains 16 residues. The CDR3 coding sequence is TGTGCCAGCAGGTTGGCCTCTGGGGCAGCGAACACTGAAGCTTTCTTT. It specifies CASRLASGAANTEAFF.

This clonotype was counted only a few times. A much larger clone differs by one base, so this may be a read error. This sequence joins TRBV30 and TRBJ2-1; D gene ambiguous. The CDR3 extends over 13 amino acids. From germline, CDR1 is GTSNPN and CDR2 SVGIG (reference sequence). CDR3 region: CARSHWSGDEQFF. The CDR3 nucleotides read TGTGCCCGGAGTCACTGGTCCGGCGATGAGCAGTTCTTC.

This chain joins TRBV29-1 and TRBJ1-1; D gene ambiguous. The ends were cut back, 7 bases at V and 8 bases at J, with 11 bases in the middle. The germline V gene has CDR1 SQVTM and CDR2 ANQGSEA. The CDR3 has 10 residues. The DNA for the CDR3 is TGCAGCGCTGCCACCGGCGAAGCTTTCTTT. This codes for CSAATGEAFF. Together with reference TRBV29-1 and TRBJ1-1, the CDR3 gives the full variable domain: SAVISQKPSRDICQRGTSLTIQCQVDSQVTMMFWYRQQPGQSLTLIATANQGSEATYESGFVIDKFPISRPNLTFSTLTVSNMSPEDSSIYLCSAATGEAFFGQGTRLTVV.

This clonotype has only a few counts. The V gene is TRBV28, the J gene TRBJ1-5, with D hard to call. This CDR3 has 12 residues. V lost 8 bases to trimming and J lost 0 bases, with 5 bases between them. In germline, CDR1 is MDHEN, CDR2 SYDVKM. Here the CDR3 reads CASDNSNQPQHF. The CDR3 DNA sequence: TGTGCCAGCGACAATAGCAATCAGCCCCAGCATTTT.

The V call is TRBV5-5, the J call TRBJ2-7; D remains unclear. The germline gives CDR1 SGHKS, CDR2 YYEKEE (reference sequence). CDR3 length equals 12 residues. The CDR3 region has the DNA TGTGCCAACAGCTTAATTTTCAACGAGCAGTACGTC. The encoded protein is CANSLIFNEQYV.

On this clonotype: A junction boundary mismatches the germline segment, possibly from a read error. The gene calls are TRBV12-3 or TRBV12-4 and TRBJ2-2; 8 bases are shared with TRBD2. CDR3 length: 15 residues. The CDR3 loop is CAISFGLAGTRELFF. The CDR3, as DNA: TGTGCCATCAGTTTTGGTTTAGCGGGGACCCGGGAGCTGTTTTTT.

With respect to this clonotype: Germline and junction disagree at one end, which may indicate a read error. V gene TRBV11-1 combines with J gene TRBJ2-7; D unresolved. CDR1 and CDR2 from the germline V gene are SGHAT and FQDESV (reference sequence). This CDR3 is 11 amino acids long. CDR3 region: CAGSLGEEQYF. CDR3 coding DNA: TGTGCCGGCAGCCTGGGTGAGGAGCAGTACTTC.

In the case of this clonotype: One junction end disagrees with the germline gene, perhaps due to a read error. This chain connects TRBV6-1 to TRBJ2-5; 9 nucleotides line up with TRBD2. Germline assignment: CDR1 MNHNS and CDR2 SASEGT. The CDR3 totals 14 residues. The CDR3 protein is CASSESAGGETQRF. The CDR3 DNA follows: TGTGCCAGCAGTGAAAGTGCGGGAGGGGAGACCCAGCGCTTC.

A note on this clonotype: One junction end disagrees with the germline gene, perhaps due to a read error. Here the CDR3 DNA reads TGTACCAGCAGCCCCGAGGGACAGGGGGCCTCTGGCTACACGTTC. Amino acid sequence: CTSSPEGQGASGYTF. The V and J genes are TRBV7-8 and TRBJ1-2; 12 nucleotides align to TRBD1. The CDR3 runs 15 residues. CDR1 and CDR2 (germline): SGHVS, FQNEAQ. The entire variable domain, with the rest obtained from reference TRBV7-8 and TRBJ1-2, is as follows: GAGVSQSPRYKVAKRGQDVALRCDPISGHVSLFWYQQALGQGPEFLTYFQNEAQLDKSGLPSDRFFAERPEGSVSTLKIQRTQQEDSAVYLCTSSPEGQGASGYTFGSGTRLTVV.

At least ten counts were recorded for this clonotype. J is TRBJ2-1 and V is TRBV6-2 or TRBV6-3; D not resolved. V shed 2 bases and J shed 8 bases, with 10 bases lying between them. The CDR3 contains 13 residues. Germline V gene sequence: CDR1 MNHEY, CDR2 SVGEGT. The CDR3 sequence is CASSYGFPDEQFF. The DNA for the CDR3 is TGTGCCAGCAGTTACGGGTTCCCGGATGAGCAGTTCTTC.

Notes on this clonotype: A clone one base away is much larger, so this may be a read error. This rearrangement joins TRBV9 to TRBJ2-1; 8 nucleotides agree with TRBD2. This CDR3 is built from 15 residues. Per the germline V gene, CDR1 is SGDLS and CDR2 is YYNGEE. CDR3 region: CASSVESGRADEQLF. DNA for the CDR3: TGTGCCAGCAGCGTAGAGAGCGGGAGAGCGGATGAGCAGTTATTC.

With respect to this clonotype: A read error is possible here, since a much larger clone lies one base away. CDR3 loop: CNAKSRGGRSNQPQHF. The CDR3 nucleotides are TGCAATGCTAAGTCCAGGGGAGGACGGAGCAATCAGCCCCAGCATTTT. The chain recombines TRBV20-1 with TRBJ1-5, with a tentative D call TRBD1 (6 bases). Looked up from germline, CDR1 is DFQATT and CDR2 is SNEGSKA (reference sequence). The CDR3 spans 16 residues.

This clonotype has at least ten counts. This sequence joins TRBV20-1 and TRBJ1-2; the D is unclear. The CDR3 has 12 residues. V lost 0 bases to trimming and J lost 4 bases, with 6 bases between them. CDR1 is DFQATT, CDR2 SNEGSKA, per germline (reference sequence). The CDR3 sequence is CSARDRGYGYTF. The CDR3 DNA follows: TGCAGTGCTAGAGATCGAGGCTATGGCTACACCTTC.

This clonotype was counted a single time. A much larger clone lies a single base off, so this may be a read error. The rearrangement uses TRBV20-1 and TRBJ2-5, with D maybe TRBD1 (5 bases). Germline CDR1 is DFQATT and CDR2 is SNEGSKA (reference sequence). V gave up 5 bases and J gave up 5 bases, with 12 bases separating them. This CDR3 comprises 12 residues. This CDR3 is CSALDIAETQYF. In DNA, the CDR3 is TGCAGTGCTCTGGACATCGCCGAGACCCAGTACTTC.

V and J are TRBV6-1 and TRBJ2-7; the D is unclear. CDR1 is MNHNS, CDR2 SASEGT, per germline. Trimming removed 7 bases at V and 3 bases at J, with 19 bases between. This CDR3 region has 15 residues. The CDR3: CASNSIGSSFYEQYV. DNA of the CDR3: TGTGCCAGCAATTCAATCGGGTCGTCCTTCTACGAGCAGTACGTC.

Notes on this clonotype: Its ends do not fully match the called genes, so a read error is possible. V usage is TRBV12-3 or TRBV12-4 and J usage is TRBJ1-5, with unresolved D. The CDR3 is made up of 15 amino acids. CDR3 nucleotides: TGTGCTAGCAGTTCGCAGCAGGCTAGTGGTCAGCCCCAGCATTTT. This sequence encodes CASSSQQASGQPQHF.

This chain connects TRBV12-3 or TRBV12-4 to TRBJ2-1; tentatively, D is TRBD2 (6 bases). This CDR3 spans 13 amino acids. The CDR3 is CGNSPIYGGEQFF. CDR3 DNA sequence: TGTGGCAACAGTCCTATTTACGGGGGTGAGCAGTTCTTC.

The chain combines TRBV11-2 with TRBJ1-1; D might be TRBD1 (5 bases). The ends were cut back, 1 base at V and 8 bases at J, with 14 bases in the middle. Germline lookup yields CDR1 SGHAT and CDR2 FQNNGV. This CDR3 is built from 14 residues. CDR3 sequence: CASSLVGRGREAFF. Written as DNA, the CDR3 is TGTGCCAGCAGCTTAGTGGGGAGGGGCAGGGAAGCTTTCTTT.

This clonotype has more than one count but fewer than ten. The CDR3 spells CASSPPSSGYYNEQFF. Here the CDR3 DNA reads TGTGCCAGCTCACCACCGTCTAGCGGGTACTACAATGAGCAGTTCTTC. The chain joins TRBV18 to TRBJ2-1, with 8 bases identical to TRBD2. The germline gives CDR1 KGHSH, CDR2 LQKENI. The CDR3 has 16 amino acids. The ends lost 0 bases at V and 3 bases at J; junction bases unmatched: 4.

About this clonotype itself: Compared with germline, one end of the junction differs, possibly owing to a read error. The chain couples TRBV5-4 to TRBJ2-7; D is unclear. The tail of the sequence fits TRBJ2-1 better, so the J call may be wrong. CDR1 SGHNT and CDR2 YYREEE come from the germline V gene (reference sequence). The CDR3 consists of 13 residues. The CDR3 DNA reads TGTGCCAGCAACTTGGTCCCCTCCGGCGAGCAGTTCTTC. Translating gives CASNLVPSGEQFF.

This clonotype showed up many times. The chain couples TRBV20-1 to TRBJ2-1, with TRBD2 identical over 10 bases. CDR3 length: 15 amino acids. The germline gives CDR1 DFQATT, CDR2 SNEGSKA (reference sequence). V was clipped by 1 base and J by 7 bases; unmatched bases: 7. DNA for the CDR3: TGCAGTGCTAGAGCCCTAGCGGGAGAATTAAATGAGCAGTTCTTC. It codes for CSARALAGELNEQFF.

J is TRBJ2-2 and V is TRBV11-2; the match to TRBD2 covers 7 bases. CDR1 is SGHAT, CDR2 FQNNGV, per germline. CDR3 size: 14 residues. This chain's CDR3 is CESSLARETGELFF. CDR3 sequence (DNA): TGTGAAAGTAGCTTAGCGCGGGAGACCGGGGAGCTGTTTTTT.

The rearrangement joins TRBV10-1 to TRBJ2-7; TRBD2 agrees at 8 bases. The CDR3 is made up of 15 amino acids. CDR1 and CDR2 (germline): WNHNN, SYGVQD (reference sequence). CDR3 sequence reads: CVSSGERESRNEQYV. The CDR3 DNA reads TGCGTCAGCAGTGGGGAGCGGGAGTCCAGGAACGAGCAATACGTC.

This clonotype was observed a few times. The chain combines TRBV19 with TRBJ1-6; a possible D gene is TRBD1 (5 bases). The germline CDR1 and CDR2 sequences are LNHDA and SQIVND (reference sequence). The CDR3 spans 15 residues. V shed 4 bases and J shed 10 bases, with 17 bases lying between them. The CDR3 loop reads CASSTGIGVLSPLHF. DNA of the CDR3: TGTGCCAGTAGTACAGGCATAGGGGTATTGTCACCCCTCCACTTT. Drawing the rest from reference TRBV19 and TRBJ1-6, the complete variable domain is DGGITQSPKYLFRKEGQNVTLSCEQNLNHDAMYWYRQDPGQGLRLIYYSQIVNDFQKGDIAEGYSVSREKKESFPLTVTSAQKNPTAFYLCASSTGIGVLSPLHFGNGTRLTVT.